This TCR beta chain appears in the sequencing data of a study of patients and donors after allogeneic stem cell transplantation. TCRdb reprocessed the RT-PCR reads with MiXCR, giving one entry per CDR3 protein. Here the sample spans about a million distinct CDR3 sequences, approximately 19% being singletons. The ends were cut back, 4 bases at V and 0 bases at J, with 7 bases in the middle. The CDR3 runs to 14 residues. Sequencing was done on a sample of blood, either unsorted or a sorted T cell fraction (not recorded which). This sequence joins TRBV12-3 or TRBV12-4 and TRBJ1-5, with D unclear. The receptor was isolated from a human donor who was either an allogeneic HSCT recipient or a stem cell or donor lymphocyte infusion donor (not recorded which). It is not recorded whose cells these are; they may come from a transplant donor. CDR3: CASSWHNSNQPQHF. As DNA, the CDR3 is TGTGCCAGCAGTTGGCACAATAGCAATCAGCCCCAGCATTTT.